The TCR beta chain under discussion was sequenced for a study of blood T cells in healthy people across ages. This clonotype was seen a single time. Trimming took off 4 bases at V and 8 bases at J, with 15 bases between the two ends. This CDR3 spans 14 amino acids. Germline CDR1 SGHNT, CDR2 YYREEE (reference sequence). Through a sample-barcoded 5' primer and a J-beta primer mix, a second PCR was run for about 6 to 11 cycles. TCRdb called the 5' RACE reads again in MiXCR, with one record for every CDR3 protein. Counted here are roughly 2 million distinct CDR3 sequences, around 48% occurring once; the ten biggest clones make up less than 2.5%.

The receptor was derived from a woman aged 35 to 49 in good health. Material: blood. The V and J genes are TRBV5-4 and TRBJ2-2; D might be TRBD1 or TRBD2, each matching 5 bases. For the CDR3, the DNA is TGTGCCAGCAGCGTCGAGGGGACGAGGGGGGAGCTGTTTTTT. Translating gives CASSVEGTRGELFF.